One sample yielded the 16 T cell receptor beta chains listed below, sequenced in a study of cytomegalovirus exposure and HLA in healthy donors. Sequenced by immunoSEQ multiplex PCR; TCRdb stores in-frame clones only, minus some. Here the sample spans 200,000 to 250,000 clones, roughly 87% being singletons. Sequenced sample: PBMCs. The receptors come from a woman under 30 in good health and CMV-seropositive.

CDR3 loop: CASSPGTSGSALSYEQYF. CDR3 coding DNA: TGTGCCAGCAGCCCAGGGACTAGCGGGAGCGCCCTCTCCTACGAGCAGTACTTC. The chain employs TRBV7-9 and TRBJ2-7, with 14 bases that match TRBD2. This CDR3 is built from 18 residues. In germline, CDR1 is SEHNR, CDR2 FQNEAQ (reference sequence). V shed 5 bases and J 0 bases; nucleotides not matched to a gene: 9.

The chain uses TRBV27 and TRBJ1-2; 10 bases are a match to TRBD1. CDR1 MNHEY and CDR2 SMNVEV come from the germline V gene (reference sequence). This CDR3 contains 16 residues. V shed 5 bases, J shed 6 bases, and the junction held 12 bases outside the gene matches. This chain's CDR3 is CASSVFPGTGVNGYTF. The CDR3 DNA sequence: TGTGCCAGCAGTGTATTTCCCGGGACAGGGGTGAATGGCTACACCTTC.

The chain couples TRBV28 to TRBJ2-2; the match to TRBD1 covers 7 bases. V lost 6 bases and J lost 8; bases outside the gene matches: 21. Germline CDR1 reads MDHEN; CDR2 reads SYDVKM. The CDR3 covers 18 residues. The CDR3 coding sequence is TGTGCCAGCAGCTATGCGCCGGGACAGCTCCTCCGTGATGGGGAGCTGTTTTTT. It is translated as CASSYAPGQLLRDGELFF.

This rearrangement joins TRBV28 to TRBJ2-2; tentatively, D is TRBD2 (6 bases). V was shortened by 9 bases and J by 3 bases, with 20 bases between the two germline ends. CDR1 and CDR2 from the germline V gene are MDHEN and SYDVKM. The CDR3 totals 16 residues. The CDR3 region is CASTQVAGYHTGELFF. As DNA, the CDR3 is TGTGCCAGTACCCAAGTGGCGGGATATCACACCGGGGAGCTGTTTTTT.

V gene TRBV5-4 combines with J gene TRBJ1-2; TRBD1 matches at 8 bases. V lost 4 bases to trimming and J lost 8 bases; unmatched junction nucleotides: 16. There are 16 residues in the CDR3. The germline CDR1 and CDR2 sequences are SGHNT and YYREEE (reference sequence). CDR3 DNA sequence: TGTGCCAGCAGCCTTAGTCCCGGGACAGGTCCAGGGGGCTACACCTTC. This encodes CASSLSPGTGPGGYTF.

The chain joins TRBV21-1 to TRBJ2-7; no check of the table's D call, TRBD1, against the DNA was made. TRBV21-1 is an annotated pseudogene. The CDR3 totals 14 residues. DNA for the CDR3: TGTGCCAGCGCTACAGGGGGCGATCGGTACGAGCAGTACTTC. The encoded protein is CASATGGDRYEQYF.

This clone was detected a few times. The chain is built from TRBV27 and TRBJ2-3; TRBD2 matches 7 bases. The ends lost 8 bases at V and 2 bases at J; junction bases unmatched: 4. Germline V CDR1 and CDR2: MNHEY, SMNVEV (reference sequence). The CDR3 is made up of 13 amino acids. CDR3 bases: TGTGCCAGCGGGACTACAAACACAGATACGCAGTATTTT. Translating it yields CASGTTNTDTQYF.

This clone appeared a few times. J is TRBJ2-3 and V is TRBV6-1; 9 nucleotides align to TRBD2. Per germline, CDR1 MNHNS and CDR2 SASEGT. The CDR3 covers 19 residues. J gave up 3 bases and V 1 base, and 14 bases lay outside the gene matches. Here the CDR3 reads CASSEVSSFRGRDTDTQYF. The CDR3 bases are TGTGCCAGCAGTGAAGTATCAAGTTTCCGCGGGAGGGATACAGATACGCAGTATTTT.

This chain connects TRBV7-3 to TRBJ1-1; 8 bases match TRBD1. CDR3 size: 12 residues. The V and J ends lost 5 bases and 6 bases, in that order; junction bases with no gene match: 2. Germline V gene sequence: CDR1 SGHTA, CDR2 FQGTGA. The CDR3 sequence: CASSEQGAEAFF. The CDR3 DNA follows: TGTGCCAGCAGCGAACAGGGGGCTGAAGCTTTCTTT.

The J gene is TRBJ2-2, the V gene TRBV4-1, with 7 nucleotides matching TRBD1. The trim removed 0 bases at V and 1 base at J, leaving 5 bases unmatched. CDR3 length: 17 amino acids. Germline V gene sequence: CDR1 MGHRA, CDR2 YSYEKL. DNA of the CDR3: TGCGCCAGCAGCCAAGAATACAGGACAGGGAACACCGGGGAGCTGTTTTTT. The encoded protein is CASSQEYRTGNTGELFF.

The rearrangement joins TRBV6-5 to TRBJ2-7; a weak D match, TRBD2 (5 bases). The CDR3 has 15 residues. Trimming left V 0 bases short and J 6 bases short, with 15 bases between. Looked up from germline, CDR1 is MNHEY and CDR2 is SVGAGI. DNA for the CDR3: TGTGCCAGCAGTTACTCGAAGGCGGGCGGGCCCGAGCAGTACTTC. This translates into CASSYSKAGGPEQYF.

The CDR3 region is CASSDGGDTEAFF. CDR3 bases: TGTGCCAGCAGTGACGGGGGTGACACTGAAGCTTTCTTT. The genes are TRBV2 and TRBJ1-1; maybe TRBD1 (5 bases). Between the trimmed V and J ends, which lost 3 bases and 3 bases, there was a span of 8 bases. Per the germline V gene, CDR1 is SNHLY and CDR2 is FYNNEI. The CDR3 loop spans 13 amino acids.

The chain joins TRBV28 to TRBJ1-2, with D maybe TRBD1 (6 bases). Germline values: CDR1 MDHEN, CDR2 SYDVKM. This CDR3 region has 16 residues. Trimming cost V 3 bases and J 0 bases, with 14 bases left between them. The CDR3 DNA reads TGTGCCAGCAGTTTTCTCACAGGGCTAGCTAACTATGGCTACACCTTC. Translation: CASSFLTGLANYGYTF.

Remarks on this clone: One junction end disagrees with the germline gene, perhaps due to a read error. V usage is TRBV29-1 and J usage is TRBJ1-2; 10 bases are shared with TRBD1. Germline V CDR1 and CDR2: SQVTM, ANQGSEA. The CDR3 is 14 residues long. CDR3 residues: CSGWTGGLEDGHTF. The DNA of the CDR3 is TGCAGCGGATGGACAGGGGGACTTGAGGATGGCCACACCTTC.

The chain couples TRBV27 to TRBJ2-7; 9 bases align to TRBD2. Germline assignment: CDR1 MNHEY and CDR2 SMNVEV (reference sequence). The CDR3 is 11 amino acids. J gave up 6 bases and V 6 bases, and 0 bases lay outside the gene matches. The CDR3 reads CASRAGGEQYF. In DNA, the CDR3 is TGTGCCAGCAGAGCGGGGGGCGAGCAGTACTTC.

This CDR3 is CASSGGTIPYEQYF. CDR3 DNA sequence: TGTGCCAGCAGTGGGGGGACAATCCCCTACGAGCAGTACTTC. The chain is built from TRBV25-1 and TRBJ2-7; possibly TRBD1 for D (6 bases). The CDR3 has 14 residues. Trimming pared 4 bases from V and 2 bases from J, leaving 12 bases between. CDR1 MGHDK and CDR2 SYGVNS come from the germline V gene.